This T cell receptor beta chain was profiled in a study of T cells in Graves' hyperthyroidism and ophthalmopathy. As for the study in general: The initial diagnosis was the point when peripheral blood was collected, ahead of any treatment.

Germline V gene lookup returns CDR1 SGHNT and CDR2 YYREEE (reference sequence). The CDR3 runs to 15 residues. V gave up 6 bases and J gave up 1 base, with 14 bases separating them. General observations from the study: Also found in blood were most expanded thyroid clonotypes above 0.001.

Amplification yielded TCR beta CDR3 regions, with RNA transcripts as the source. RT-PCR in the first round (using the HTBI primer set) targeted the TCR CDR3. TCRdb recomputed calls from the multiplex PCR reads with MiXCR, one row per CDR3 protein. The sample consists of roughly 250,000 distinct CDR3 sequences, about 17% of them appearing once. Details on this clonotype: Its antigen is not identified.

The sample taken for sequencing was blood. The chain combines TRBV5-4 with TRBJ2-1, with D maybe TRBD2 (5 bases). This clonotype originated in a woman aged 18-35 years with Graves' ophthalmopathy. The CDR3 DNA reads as TGTGCCAGCAATCTAAACGGGGTTTCCTACAATGAGCAGTTCTTC. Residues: CASNLNGVSYNEQFF. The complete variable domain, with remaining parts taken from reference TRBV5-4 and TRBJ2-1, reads ETGVTQSPTHLIKTRGQQVTLRCSSQSGHNTVSWYQQALGQGPQFIFQYYREEENGRGNFPPRFSGLQFPNYSSELNVNALELDDSALYLCASNLNGVSYNEQFFGPGTRLTVL.